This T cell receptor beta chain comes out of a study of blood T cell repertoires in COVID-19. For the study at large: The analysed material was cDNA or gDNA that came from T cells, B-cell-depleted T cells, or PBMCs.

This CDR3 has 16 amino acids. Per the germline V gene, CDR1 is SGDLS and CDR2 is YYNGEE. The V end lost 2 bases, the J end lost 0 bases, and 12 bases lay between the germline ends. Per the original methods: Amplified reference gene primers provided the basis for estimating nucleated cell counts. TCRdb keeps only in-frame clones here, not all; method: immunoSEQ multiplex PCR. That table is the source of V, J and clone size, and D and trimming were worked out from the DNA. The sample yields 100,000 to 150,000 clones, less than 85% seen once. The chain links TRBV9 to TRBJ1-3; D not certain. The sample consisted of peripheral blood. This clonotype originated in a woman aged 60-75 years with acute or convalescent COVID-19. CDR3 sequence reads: CASSVEAGSSGNTIYF. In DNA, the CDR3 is TGTGCCAGCAGCGTGGAGGCCGGAAGCTCTGGAAACACCATATATTTT.